This T cell receptor beta chain was recorded in a study of T cell repertoires in cytomegalovirus infection. CDR3 length equals 14 residues. Germline CDR1 reads SEHNR; CDR2 reads FQNEAQ (reference sequence). The V segment lost 5 bases and the J segment 5 bases; nucleotides outside the gene matches: 6. This clonotype came up a few times. A single record per CDR3 protein comes from TCRdb applying MiXCR to the reads. The sample gives 400,000 to 550,000 distinct CDR3 sequences, about 11% of which show up once; roughly a tenth is in the top ten. V and J are TRBV7-9 and TRBJ2-5; TRBD2 agrees at 9 bases. The source is a human donor in good health (CMV status not recorded). Some clones in this sample may be carry-over from other donors' samples. Material for sequencing was PBMCs. The CDR3 sequence: CASSDGTSRETQYF. CDR3 sequence (DNA): TGTGCCAGCAGCGACGGGACTAGCAGGGAGACCCAGTACTTC.